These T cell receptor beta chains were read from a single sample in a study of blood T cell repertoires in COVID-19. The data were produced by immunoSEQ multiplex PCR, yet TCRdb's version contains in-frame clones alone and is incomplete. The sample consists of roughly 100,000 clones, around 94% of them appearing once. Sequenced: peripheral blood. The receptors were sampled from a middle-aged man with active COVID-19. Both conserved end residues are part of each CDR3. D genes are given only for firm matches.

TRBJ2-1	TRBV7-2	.	CASSLRRDYNEQFF
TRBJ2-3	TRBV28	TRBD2	CASSPRLAGGTDTQYF
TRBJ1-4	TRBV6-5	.	CASSPTTTNEKLFF
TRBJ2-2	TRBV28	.	CASSSDLLTGELFF
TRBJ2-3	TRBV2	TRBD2	CASSVRAGNGDTQYF
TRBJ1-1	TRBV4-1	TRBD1	CASSQDSPLNRGNTEAFF
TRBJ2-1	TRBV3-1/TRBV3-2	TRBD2	CASSPQLAGGGGNEQFF
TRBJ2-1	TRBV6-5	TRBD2	CASSWTSSELNEQFF
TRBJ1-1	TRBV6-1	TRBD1	CASSEGWTGNRGPEAFF
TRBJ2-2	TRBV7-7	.	CASSGGGPDTGELFF
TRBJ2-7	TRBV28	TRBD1	CASSSSDRSKGEQYF
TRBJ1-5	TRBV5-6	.	CASSLYQSSNQPQHF
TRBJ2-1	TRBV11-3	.	CASSPILSNEQFF
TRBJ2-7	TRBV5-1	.	CASSFTGRGPGEQYF
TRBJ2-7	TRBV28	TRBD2	CASQGVASGRGYEQYF
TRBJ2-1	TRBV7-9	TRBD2	CASSLVKRERHFEQFF
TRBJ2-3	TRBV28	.	CASSPSGQFTDTQYF
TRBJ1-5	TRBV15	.	CATSRDMGVNQPQHF
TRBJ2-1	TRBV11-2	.	CASSGGGAGPHEQFF